The 24 T cell receptor beta chains presented below share a single source sample, sequenced in a study of identical twins. MiXCR, applied by TCRdb to the 5' RACE reads, yields one record per CDR3 protein. The sample includes approximately 210,000 distinct CDR3 sequences, roughly a tenth of them seen just once. Source material: memory (CD45RO+) T cells sorted from blood. These receptors originate from a woman under 30 in good health.

This clonotype was recorded a few times. The V gene is TRBV4-1, the J gene TRBJ1-2, with 8 bases matching TRBD1. V lost 3 bases, J lost 8 bases, and 14 bases stayed unmatched. Per germline, CDR1 MGHRA and CDR2 YSYEKL. The CDR3 is 16 residues long. CDR3 sequence reads: CASSQPLSDRARGYTF. CDR3 nucleotide sequence: TGCGCCAGCAGCCAGCCCCTCTCGGACAGGGCGAGAGGCTACACCTTC.

The chain uses TRBV7-9 and TRBJ1-1; D is unclear. The CDR3 covers 13 residues. V was trimmed by 5 bases and J by 2 bases, leaving 9 bases between them. Germline V gene sequence: CDR1 SEHNR, CDR2 FQNEAQ (reference sequence). CDR3 amino acids: CASSPNQNTEAFF. The CDR3 bases are TGTGCCAGCAGCCCTAATCAAAACACTGAAGCTTTCTTT.

CDR3 sequence (DNA): TGTGCCAGCAGCAAGGCAAGGCCAGATACGCAGTATTTT. This translates into CASSKARPDTQYF. The chain recombines TRBV9 with TRBJ2-3; D gene unclear. The germline V gene encodes CDR1 SGDLS and CDR2 YYNGEE. V was cut by 4 bases and J by 4 bases, with 10 bases left in between. This CDR3 region has 13 residues.

The chain employs TRBV27 and TRBJ2-5, with 10 bases fitting TRBD2. The CDR3 length is 17 residues. The germline V gene has CDR1 MNHEY and CDR2 SMNVEV (reference sequence). J was trimmed by 5 bases and V by 4 bases; bases with no gene match: 13. The CDR3 DNA reads TGTGCCAGCAGTTCCCTGAAGGCTAGCGGGAGTCAGGAGACCCAGTACTTC. It encodes CASSSLKASGSQETQYF.

The chain has TRBV20-1 and TRBJ2-3, with 9 bases aligning to TRBD2. Germline CDR1 reads DFQATT; CDR2 reads SNEGSKA (reference sequence). The CDR3 covers 15 residues. V shed 2 bases, J shed 5 bases, and the junction held 8 bases outside the gene matches. The CDR3 nucleotides are TGCAGTGCTAGACCCAGCGGGGGGCCCGGAGATACGCAGTATTTT. Its translation: CSARPSGGPGDTQYF.

The chain combines TRBV20-1 with TRBJ2-5; no firm D call. This CDR3 comprises 12 residues. The V gene lost 4 bases and the J gene lost 5 bases, with 11 bases spanning the gap. Germline V CDR1 and CDR2: DFQATT, SNEGSKA (reference sequence). CDR3 sequence: CSATVEVETQYF. The CDR3 nucleotides read TGCAGTGCTACTGTCGAGGTGGAGACCCAGTACTTC.

Written as DNA, the CDR3 is TGCAGCGTTGGACAGATCTATGGCTACACCTTC. Translating gives CSVGQIYGYTF. The genes are TRBV29-1 and TRBJ1-2; D perhaps matches TRBD1 (5 bases). V lost 4 bases, J lost 4 bases, and 7 bases lay in between. The CDR3 contains 11 residues. Germline V lookup: CDR1 SQVTM, CDR2 ANQGSEA.

The J gene is TRBJ2-7, the V gene TRBV20-1; D remains ambiguous. The V end was cut by 3 bases, the J end by 0 bases, with 9 bases between. The CDR3 contains 13 residues. Germline-derived CDR1 and CDR2 are DFQATT and SNEGSKA (reference sequence). The CDR3 loop is CSARDGLSYEQYF. The CDR3 DNA reads TGCAGTGCTAGGGACGGGCTCTCCTACGAGCAGTACTTC.

This clonotype was detected many times. The V and J genes are TRBV5-1 and TRBJ1-1; no firm D call. Germline V gene lookup returns CDR1 SGHRS and CDR2 YFSETQ. CDR3 length: 14 amino acids. Trimming took 0 bases from V and 1 from J, leaving 7 bases between them. The CDR3 loop is CASSLGEWNTEAFF. The DNA of the CDR3 is TGCGCCAGCAGCTTGGGGGAGTGGAACACTGAAGCTTTCTTT.

This clonotype was seen many times. The DNA of the CDR3 is TGTGCCACCAGCAGAGATTCGGGGGACAGGCTCAATCAGCCCCAGCATTTT. Residues: CATSRDSGDRLNQPQHF. The V gene is TRBV15, the J gene TRBJ1-5, with 8 bases fitting TRBD1. The CDR3 spans 17 residues. The trim removed 0 bases at V and 3 bases at J, leaving 7 bases unmatched. CDR1 and CDR2 from the germline V gene are LNHNV and YYDKDF (reference sequence).

This clonotype was recorded a few times. J is TRBJ1-1 and V is TRBV20-1; D uncertain. This CDR3 comprises 16 residues. In germline, CDR1 is DFQATT, CDR2 SNEGSKA (reference sequence). Trimming stripped 0 bases from V and 4 bases from J, with 18 bases between. The CDR3 coding sequence is TGCAGTGCTAGAGATCCGGCCCCACCCGCGGGCACTGAAGCTTTCTTT. This translates into CSARDPAPPAGTEAFF.

This clonotype was found a few times. The chain joins TRBV12-3 or TRBV12-4 to TRBJ1-5, with D perhaps TRBD1 (6 bases). The CDR3 totals 12 residues. V gave up 6 bases and J gave up 10 bases, with 13 bases separating them. The CDR3 DNA is TGTGCCAGCAGACGGGAGGGGGGACCCCAGCATTTT. As protein: CASRREGGPQHF.

The chain employs TRBV3-1 and TRBJ2-3, with D unresolved. Germline V gene sequence: CDR1 LGHDT, CDR2 YNNKEL (reference sequence). V was trimmed by 6 bases and J by 2 bases, leaving 9 bases between them. The CDR3 is made up of 13 amino acids. CDR3 in amino acids: CASRAAATDTQYF. The CDR3 DNA sequence: TGTGCCAGCAGGGCTGCCGCCACAGATACGCAGTATTTT.

This clonotype was seen ten or more times. V is TRBV20-1 and J is TRBJ2-3; D is undetermined. Germline CDR1 and CDR2: DFQATT and SNEGSKA (reference sequence). Trimming took 2 bases from V and 6 from J, leaving 12 bases between them. This CDR3 region has 13 residues. The CDR3 bases are TGCAGTGCTAGACCACTAAGTTTCGATACGCAGTATTTT. Its protein is CSARPLSFDTQYF.

This clonotype came up many times. The chain employs TRBV5-1 and TRBJ2-3; the D is unclear. CDR1 and CDR2 (germline): SGHRS, YFSETQ. This CDR3 has 13 amino acids. V lost 4 bases and J 2 bases, leaving 8 bases between the germline ends. CDR3 nucleotides: TGCGCCAGCAGCGTAGTCCCCACAGATACGCAGTATTTT. It is translated as CASSVVPTDTQYF.

Only a few counts were recorded for this clonotype. The V and J genes are TRBV5-1 and TRBJ2-1, with 16 bases that match TRBD2. The germline CDR1 and CDR2 sequences are SGHRS and YFSETQ. With V trimmed by 4 bases and J by 8 bases, 3 bases remained unmatched. CDR3 length: 15 residues. The CDR3 DNA follows: TGCGCCAGCAGCGGGACTAGCGGGGGGGGCTATGAGCAGTTCTTC. Encoded protein: CASSGTSGGGYEQFF. Looking up the rest from reference TRBV5-1 and TRBJ2-1 gives the full variable domain: KAGVTQTPRYLIKTRGQQVTLSCSPISGHRSVSWYQQTPGQGLQFLFEYFSETQRNKGNFPGRFSGRQFSNSRSEMNVSTLELGDSALYLCASSGTSGGGYEQFFGPGTRLTVL.

This clonotype turned up a few times. V is TRBV3-1 and J is TRBJ2-7; D not certain. The CDR3 runs 14 residues. The V end lost 1 base, the J end lost 3 bases, and 10 bases lay between the germline ends. Germline loops: CDR1 LGHDT, CDR2 YNNKEL (reference sequence). The CDR3 DNA reads TGTGCCAGCAGCCAAGCGGGCAATTACTACGAGCAGTACTTC. Amino acids: CASSQAGNYYEQYF.

The table lists this clonotype with a few counts. J is TRBJ2-1 and V is TRBV7-9, with D possibly being TRBD2 (6 bases). Trimming stripped 5 bases from V and 4 bases from J, with 15 bases between. The CDR3 is 15 amino acids. The germline gives CDR1 SEHNR, CDR2 FQNEAQ (reference sequence). CDR3 region: CASSLGGRGYNEQFF. The CDR3 coding sequence is TGTGCCAGCAGCCTGGGCGGACGGGGGTACAATGAGCAGTTCTTC.

This clonotype was seen at least ten times. The rearrangement uses TRBV9 and TRBJ1-5; D gene uncertain. CDR3 length: 14 residues. Germline CDR1 SGDLS, CDR2 YYNGEE. V gave up 1 base and J gave up 1 base, with 6 bases separating them. Here the CDR3 DNA reads TGTGCCAGCAGCGTAAGAGACAGCAATCAGCCCCAGCATTTT. Its translation is CASSVRDSNQPQHF. The whole variable domain, filled in from reference TRBV9 and TRBJ1-5, reads DSGVTQTPKHLITATGQRVTLRCSPRSGDLSVYWYQQSLDQGLQFLIQYYNGEERAKGNILERFSAQQFPDLHSELNLSSLELGDSALYFCASSVRDSNQPQHFGDGTRLSIL.

There are a few counts of this clonotype. The genes are TRBV29-1 and TRBJ1-2; D remains ambiguous. The length of the CDR3 is 13 residues. In germline, CDR1 is SQVTM, CDR2 ANQGSEA. With 5 bases removed from V and 4 bases from J, the gap between germline ends came to 14 bases. CDR3 coding DNA: TGCAGCGTTTTAACCTCCTACCTCTATGGCTACACCTTC. Amino acid sequence: CSVLTSYLYGYTF.

A few counts support this clonotype. The genes are TRBV6-2 or TRBV6-3 and TRBJ2-3; 11 bases map to TRBD2. J was trimmed by 3 bases and V by 2 bases; bases with no gene match: 4. This CDR3 is 16 amino acids long. Germline CDR1 MNHEY, CDR2 SVGEGT. The DNA of the CDR3 is TGTGCCAGCAGTTACGGGACTAGCGGACCTACAGATACGCAGTATTTT. As protein: CASSYGTSGPTDTQYF.

This clonotype came up a few times. V gene TRBV10-3 combines with J gene TRBJ2-5, with 9 bases fitting TRBD2. J lost 3 bases, V lost 3 bases, and 5 bases had no gene match. Germline CDR1 reads ENHRY; CDR2 reads SYGVKD. The CDR3 covers 15 residues. The CDR3 sequence is CAISDSRGGKETQYF. For the CDR3, the DNA is TGTGCCATCAGTGACTCGCGGGGGGGAAAAGAGACCCAGTACTTC.

This clonotype was seen a few times. The V call is TRBV11-2, the J call TRBJ2-7, with D tentatively TRBD1 (6 bases). The CDR3 length is 13 residues. V lost 1 base and J 6 bases, leaving 10 bases between the germline ends. Germline V gene sequence: CDR1 SGHAT, CDR2 FQNNGV. The CDR3 DNA reads as TGTGCCAGCAGCTTAGTTGGGGGCCGCGAGCAGTACTTC. Encoded protein: CASSLVGGREQYF.

V is TRBV5-1 and J is TRBJ2-3; TRBD2 matches 9 bases. There are 14 residues in the CDR3. V shed 4 bases, J shed 2 bases, and the junction held 2 bases outside the gene matches. Germline CDR1 SGHRS, CDR2 YFSETQ. The CDR3 loop reads CASSPSGTTDTQYF. The CDR3 DNA reads as TGCGCCAGCAGCCCTAGCGGGACCACAGATACGCAGTATTTT.